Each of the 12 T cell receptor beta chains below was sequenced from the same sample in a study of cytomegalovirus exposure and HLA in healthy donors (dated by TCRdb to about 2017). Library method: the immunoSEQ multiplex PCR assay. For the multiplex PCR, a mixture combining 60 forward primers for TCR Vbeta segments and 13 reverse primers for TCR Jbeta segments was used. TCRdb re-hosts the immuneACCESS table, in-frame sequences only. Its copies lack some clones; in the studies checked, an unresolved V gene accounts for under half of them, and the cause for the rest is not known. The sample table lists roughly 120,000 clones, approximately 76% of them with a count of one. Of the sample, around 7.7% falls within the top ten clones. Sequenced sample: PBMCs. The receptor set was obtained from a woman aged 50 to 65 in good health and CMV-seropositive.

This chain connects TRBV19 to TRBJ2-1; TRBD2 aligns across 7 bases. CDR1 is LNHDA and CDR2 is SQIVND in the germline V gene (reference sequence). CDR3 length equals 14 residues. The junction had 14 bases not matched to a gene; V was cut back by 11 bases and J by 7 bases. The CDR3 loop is CALGGRRGKNEQFF. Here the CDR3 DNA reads TGTGCCCTGGGGGGGAGGAGAGGTAAGAATGAGCAGTTCTTC.

The DNA of the CDR3 is TGTGCCAGCAGCTTGGACAGTTCTGAAGCTTTCTTT. Its translation is CASSLDSSEAFF. The chain combines TRBV5-4 with TRBJ1-1; D is uncertain. V was clipped by 0 bases and J by 6 bases, with 6 bases between them. The germline CDR1 and CDR2 sequences are SGHNT and YYREEE (reference sequence). This CDR3 is built from 12 residues.

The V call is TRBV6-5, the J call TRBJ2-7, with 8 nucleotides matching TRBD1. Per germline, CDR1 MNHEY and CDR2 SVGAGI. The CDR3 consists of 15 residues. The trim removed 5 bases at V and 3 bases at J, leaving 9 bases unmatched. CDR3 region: CASSRFGTGVYEQYF. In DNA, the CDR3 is TGTGCCAGCAGTCGTTTCGGGACAGGAGTCTACGAGCAGTACTTC.

CDR3 amino acids: CASSTTTSGSYEQYF. The DNA of the CDR3 is TGTGCCAGCAGTACCACTACTAGCGGCTCCTACGAGCAGTACTTC. The chain recombines TRBV6-1 with TRBJ2-7, with 8 bases that match TRBD2. V shed 5 bases, J shed 0 bases, and the junction held 6 bases outside the gene matches. Germline V gives CDR1 MNHNS, CDR2 SASEGT. The CDR3 loop spans 15 amino acids.

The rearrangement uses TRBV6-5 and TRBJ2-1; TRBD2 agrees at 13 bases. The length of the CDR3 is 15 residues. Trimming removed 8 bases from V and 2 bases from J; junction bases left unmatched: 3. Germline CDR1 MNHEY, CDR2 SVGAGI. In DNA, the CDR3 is TGTGCCAGCTCAACTAGCGGGAGGGCCTACAATGAGCAGTTCTTC. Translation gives CASSTSGRAYNEQFF.

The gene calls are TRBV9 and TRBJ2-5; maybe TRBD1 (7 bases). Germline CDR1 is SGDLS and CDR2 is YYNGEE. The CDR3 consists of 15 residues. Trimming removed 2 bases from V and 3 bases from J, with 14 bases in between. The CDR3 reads CASSVLPRGEETQYF. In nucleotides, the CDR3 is TGTGCCAGCAGCGTTCTCCCCAGGGGGGAAGAGACCCAGTACTTC.

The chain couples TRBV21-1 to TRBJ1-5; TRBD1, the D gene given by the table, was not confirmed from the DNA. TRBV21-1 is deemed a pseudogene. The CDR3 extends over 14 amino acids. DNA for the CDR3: TGTGCCAGCAGCCGGACAGGGTCTGATCAGCCCCAGCATTTT. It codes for CASSRTGSDQPQHF.

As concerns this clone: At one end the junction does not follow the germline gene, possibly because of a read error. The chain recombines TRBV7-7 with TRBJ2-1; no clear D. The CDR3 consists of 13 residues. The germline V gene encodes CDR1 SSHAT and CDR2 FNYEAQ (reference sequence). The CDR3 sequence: CASSLDWHNEQFF. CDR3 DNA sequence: TGTGCTAGCAGCTTAGATTGGCACAATGAGCAGTTCTTC.

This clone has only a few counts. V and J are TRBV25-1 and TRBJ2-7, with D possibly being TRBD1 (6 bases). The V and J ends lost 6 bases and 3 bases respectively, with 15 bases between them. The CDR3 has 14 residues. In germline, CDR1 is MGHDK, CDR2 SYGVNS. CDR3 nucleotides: TGTGCCAGCAGCAGTTCCTCGGGACACTACGAGCAGTACTTC. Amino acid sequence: CASSSSSGHYEQYF.

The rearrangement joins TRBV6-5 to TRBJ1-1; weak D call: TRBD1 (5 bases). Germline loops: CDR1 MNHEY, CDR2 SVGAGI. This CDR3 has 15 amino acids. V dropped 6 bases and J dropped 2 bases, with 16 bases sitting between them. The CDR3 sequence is CASRSPGRGNTEAFF. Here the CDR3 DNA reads TGTGCCAGCAGATCTCCGGGGAGGGGTAACACTGAAGCTTTCTTT.

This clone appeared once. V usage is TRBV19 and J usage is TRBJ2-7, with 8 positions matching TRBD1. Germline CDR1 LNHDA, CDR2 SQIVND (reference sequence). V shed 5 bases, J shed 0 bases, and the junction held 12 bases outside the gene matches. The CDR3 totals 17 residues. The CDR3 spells CASSPYGDRWSSYEQYF. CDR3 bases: TGTGCCAGTAGTCCATACGGGGACAGGTGGAGCTCCTACGAGCAGTACTTC.

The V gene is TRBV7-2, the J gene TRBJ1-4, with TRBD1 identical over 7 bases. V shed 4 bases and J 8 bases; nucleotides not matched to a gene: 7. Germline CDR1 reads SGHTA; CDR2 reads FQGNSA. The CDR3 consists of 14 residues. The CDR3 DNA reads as TGTGCCAGCAGCTCGACAGGGCGAAAGGAAAAACTGTTTTTT. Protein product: CASSSTGRKEKLFF.